Sequencing of this T cell receptor (beta chain) was carried out in a study of OX40 agonist ivuxolimab in advanced cancers. At the level of the study: Patients received ivuxolimab, an agonistic anti-OX40 (CD134) antibody. Study-level points and caveats: Doses of 0.1 to 3.0 mg/kg were accompanied by clonal expansion of CD4+ and CD8+ blood T cells by week 6. Also showing low normalized T-cell clonal expansion were some of the nonresponders.

On this clone: Its antigen is not known.

Per the germline V gene, CDR1 is GTSNPN and CDR2 is SVGIG (reference sequence). This CDR3 region has 15 residues. The germline V and J ends were trimmed by 5 bases and 3 bases, with 17 bases remaining between them. Some clones are missing from TCRdb's copy, which holds only in-frame ones; the method was immunoSEQ multiplex PCR. The sample includes about 89,000 clones, under 95% of them seen just once. The TCR sequence derives from an adult with an advanced solid tumor such as melanoma, head and neck, liver or kidney cancer. The material sequenced was CD4+ or CD8+ T cells sorted from blood, taken in a trial of the OX40 agonist ivuxolimab. The genes are TRBV30 and TRBJ2-1, with D maybe TRBD1 (7 bases). The CDR3 bases are TGTGCCTGGTGGGTCCCAGGGGGGATCTACAATGAGCAGTTCTTC. Its translation is CAWWVPGGIYNEQFF. The entire variable domain, with the rest obtained from reference TRBV30 and TRBJ2-1, is as follows: SQTIHQWPATLVQPVGSPLSLECTVEGTSNPNLYWYRQAAGRGLQLLFYSVGIGQISSEVPQNLSASRPQDRQFILSSKKLLLSDSGFYLCAWWVPGGIYNEQFFGPGTRLTVL.